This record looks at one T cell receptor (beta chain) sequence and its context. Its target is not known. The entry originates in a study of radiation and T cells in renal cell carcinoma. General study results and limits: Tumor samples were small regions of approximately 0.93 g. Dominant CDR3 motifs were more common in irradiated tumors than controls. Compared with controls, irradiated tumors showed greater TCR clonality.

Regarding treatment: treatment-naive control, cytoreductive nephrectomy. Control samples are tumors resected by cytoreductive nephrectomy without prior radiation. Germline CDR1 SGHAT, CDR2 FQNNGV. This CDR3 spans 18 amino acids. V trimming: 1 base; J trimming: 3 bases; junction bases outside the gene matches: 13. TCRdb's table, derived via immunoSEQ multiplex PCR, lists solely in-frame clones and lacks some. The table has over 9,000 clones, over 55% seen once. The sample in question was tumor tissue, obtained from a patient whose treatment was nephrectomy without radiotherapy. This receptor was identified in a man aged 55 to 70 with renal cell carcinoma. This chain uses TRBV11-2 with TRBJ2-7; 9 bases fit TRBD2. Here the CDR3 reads CASSLVGTSSTVGYEQYF. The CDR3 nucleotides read TGTGCCAGCAGCTTAGTGGGGACTAGCTCCACAGTCGGCTACGAGCAGTACTTC.